The 19 T cell receptor beta chains given below trace back to one sample, sequenced in a study of CD8 T cells in Susac syndrome. Random-hexamer reverse transcription was applied to roughly 0.45 to 1 ug RNA. Using its own MiXCR run on the immunoSEQ multiplex PCR reads, TCRdb lists one record per CDR3 protein. The sample has roughly 200,000 distinct CDR3 sequences, roughly 94% seen once. The sample consisted of CD4+ T cells from PBMCs. The receptors come from a human donor with Susac syndrome.

The chain is built from TRBV20-1 and TRBJ1-2; 8 bases map to TRBD1. Trimming removed 3 bases from V and 4 bases from J; junction bases left unmatched: 10. CDR3 size: 15 residues. Germline CDR1 and CDR2: DFQATT and SNEGSKA (reference sequence). CDR3 in DNA: TGCAGTGCTAGGTCAGGGGGCGAGGGAGCCTATGGCTACACCTTC. Its protein is CSARSGGEGAYGYTF.

V and J are TRBV7-2 and TRBJ1-5; D gene ambiguous. The germline CDR1 and CDR2 sequences are SGHTA and FQGNSA. Trimming pared 3 bases from V and 6 bases from J, leaving 9 bases between. This CDR3 spans 13 amino acids. CDR3 amino acids: CASSFHWGQPQHF. The CDR3 DNA follows: TGTGCCAGCAGCTTTCACTGGGGTCAGCCCCAGCATTTT.

V is TRBV20-1 and J is TRBJ2-1; 11 bases fit TRBD2. The CDR3 has 16 residues. Germline CDR1 is DFQATT and CDR2 is SNEGSKA (reference sequence). V was pared by 3 bases and J by 4 bases, with 8 bases of the junction left unmatched. The CDR3 DNA is TGCAGTGCTAGGGATTTGACTAGCGGGGCATACAATGAGCAGTTCTTC. Protein product: CSARDLTSGAYNEQFF.

J is TRBJ1-2 and V is TRBV14; 7 bases map to TRBD1. CDR3 size: 15 residues. The V gene end was trimmed by 6 bases and the J gene end by 1 base; junction bases not matched to a gene: 8. Germline V CDR1 and CDR2: SGHDN, FVKESK. The CDR3 region has the DNA TGTGCCAGCAGTGGACAGGAGAATTTTAACTATGGCTACACCTTC. This translates into CASSGQENFNYGYTF.

This clonotype showed up just once. The rearrangement joins TRBV20-1 to TRBJ1-2; D gene unclear. Germline values: CDR1 DFQATT, CDR2 SNEGSKA (reference sequence). Deletions cut 5 bases from V and 0 bases from J, with 13 bases between. There are 14 residues in the CDR3. The CDR3 spells CSAPSDGANYGYTF. The CDR3 DNA sequence: TGCAGTGCTCCTAGTGACGGAGCTAACTATGGCTACACCTTC.

The chain combines TRBV10-3 with TRBJ2-3, with 8 positions matching TRBD1. Germline V gene data show CDR1 as ENHRY and CDR2 as SYGVKD. CDR3 length: 13 amino acids. The V and J ends lost 7 bases and 2 bases, in that order; junction bases with no gene match: 2. This CDR3 reads CAIMGQDTDTQYF. The CDR3 bases are TGTGCCATCATGGGACAGGACACAGATACGCAGTATTTT.

The chain recombines TRBV20-1 with TRBJ1-1; D remains unclear. The CDR3 extends over 14 amino acids. The V gene lost 3 bases and the J gene lost 1 base, with 12 bases spanning the gap. Germline CDR1 DFQATT, CDR2 SNEGSKA (reference sequence). CDR3 sequence (DNA): TGCAGTGCTAGGGTTCGGCAGTCGAACACTGAAGCTTTCTTT. Residues: CSARVRQSNTEAFF.

This chain joins TRBV2 and TRBJ2-7, with 7 bases matching TRBD2. Germline V gene sequence: CDR1 SNHLY, CDR2 FYNNEI. This CDR3 is 15 amino acids long. Trimming removed 2 bases from V and 6 bases from J; junction bases left unmatched: 10. CDR3 DNA sequence: TGTGCCAGCAGTGAAAGTCGGGGGGACTACTCCGAGCAGTACTTC. This sequence encodes CASSESRGDYSEQYF. The complete variable domain, with remaining parts taken from reference TRBV2 and TRBJ2-7, reads EPEVTQTPSHQVTQMGQEVILRCVPISNHLYFYWYRQILGQKVEFLVSFYNNEISEKSEIFDDQFSVERPDGSNFTLKIRSTKLEDSAMYFCASSESRGDYSEQYFGPGTRLTVT.

The chain joins TRBV7-2 to TRBJ1-5; D is perhaps TRBD1 (6 bases). The germline gives CDR1 SGHTA, CDR2 FQGNSA. Trimming shortened V by 5 bases and J by 0 bases, and 17 bases separated the two germline ends. The CDR3 sequence is 17 residues long. This CDR3 reads CASSPRSDRYSNQPQHF. CDR3 in DNA: TGTGCCAGCAGCCCTCGCTCCGACAGGTATAGCAATCAGCCCCAGCATTTT.

The V gene is TRBV30, the J gene TRBJ1-2, with 10 bases identical to TRBD1. Germline CDR1 is GTSNPN and CDR2 is SVGIG (reference sequence). V shed 2 bases, J shed 2 bases, and the junction held 8 bases outside the gene matches. This CDR3 spans 16 amino acids. The CDR3, as DNA: TGTGCCTGGAGTCTTTTAAGGGGACAGGGGAACTATGGCTACACCTTC. Its translation is CAWSLLRGQGNYGYTF.

The chain employs TRBV20-1 and TRBJ1-1; D remains unclear. V gave up 3 bases and J gave up 0 bases, with 11 bases separating them. This CDR3 is 14 amino acids long. CDR1 and CDR2 from the germline V gene are DFQATT and SNEGSKA (reference sequence). For the CDR3, the DNA is TGCAGTGCTAGCTGGGCTGGGGTGAACACTGAAGCTTTCTTT. Protein: CSASWAGVNTEAFF.

V and J are TRBV5-1 and TRBJ1-6; 7 bases agree with TRBD1. CDR1 is SGHRS, CDR2 YFSETQ, per germline. V shed 4 bases and J 12 bases; nucleotides not matched to a gene: 10. This CDR3 is built from 14 residues. DNA for the CDR3: TGCGCCAGCAGCCCCGGACAGGAGGGAGGACCCCTCCACTTT. It specifies CASSPGQEGGPLHF. The whole variable domain, filled in from reference TRBV5-1 and TRBJ1-6, reads KAGVTQTPRYLIKTRGQQVTLSCSPISGHRSVSWYQQTPGQGLQFLFEYFSETQRNKGNFPGRFSGRQFSNSRSEMNVSTLELGDSALYLCASSPGQEGGPLHFGNGTRLTVT.

The genes are TRBV18 and TRBJ2-7, with 9 bases that match TRBD2. The CDR3 extends over 14 amino acids. V shed 6 bases, J shed 3 bases, and the junction held 6 bases outside the gene matches. CDR1 and CDR2 from the germline V gene are KGHSH and LQKENI. DNA for the CDR3: TGTGCCAGCTCGCGGGCGGGGGGGCACTACGAGCAGTACTTC. Encoded protein: CASSRAGGHYEQYF.

This clonotype was seen a single time. The chain links TRBV3-1 to TRBJ1-2; possible D gene TRBD1, 5 bases. Germline CDR1 is LGHDT and CDR2 is YNNKEL (reference sequence). The ends were cut back, 3 bases at V and 2 bases at J, with 10 bases in the middle. CDR3 size: 14 residues. The CDR3 DNA follows: TGTGCCAGCAGCCACCCGGGACGGAACTATGGCTACACCTTC. Its translation: CASSHPGRNYGYTF.

The rearrangement links TRBV5-4 to TRBJ2-2; the D gene is possibly TRBD2 (7 bases). CDR3 size: 16 residues. CDR1 is SGHNT, CDR2 YYREEE, per germline (reference sequence). The germline V and J ends were trimmed by 0 bases and 3 bases, with 12 bases remaining between them. The CDR3 sequence: CASSLARGADTGELFF. DNA of the CDR3: TGTGCCAGCAGCTTGGCCCGGGGGGCAGACACCGGGGAGCTGTTTTTT.

V is TRBV14 and J is TRBJ1-4; D uncertain. The CDR3 has 14 residues. From germline, CDR1 is SGHDN and CDR2 FVKESK. Trimming shortened V by 1 base and J by 1 base, and 4 bases separated the two germline ends. CDR3 region: CASSQVRTNEKLFF. The DNA of the CDR3 is TGTGCCAGCAGCCAAGTTCGAACTAATGAAAAACTGTTTTTT.

The CDR3 nucleotides are TGTGCCAGCAGCCAAGATTCGAGCGGGGGACACCAAGAGACCCAGTACTTC. It codes for CASSQDSSGGHQETQYF. V is TRBV4-2 and J is TRBJ2-5; 8 positions match TRBD2. The CDR3 loop spans 17 amino acids. The V gene end was trimmed by 0 bases and the J gene end by 0 bases; junction bases not matched to a gene: 6. Germline V gene sequence: CDR1 LGHNA, CDR2 YNFKEQ.

The genes are TRBV9 and TRBJ2-7; D uncertain. Germline V gives CDR1 SGDLS, CDR2 YYNGEE. Trimming stripped 0 bases from V and 5 bases from J, with 15 bases between. The CDR3 has 15 residues. CDR3 nucleotides: TGTGCCAGCAGCGTAGATGAAAGGGTAGGGCACGAGCAGTACTTC. Translation: CASSVDERVGHEQYF.

The gene calls are TRBV20-1 and TRBJ1-6, with 9 bases lining up with TRBD1. There are 16 residues in the CDR3. V was clipped by 0 bases and J by 7 bases; unmatched bases: 7. CDR1 and CDR2 from the germline V gene are DFQATT and SNEGSKA (reference sequence). CDR3 DNA: TGCAGTGCTAGAGATGACGGGACAGGGTGGAATTCACCCCTCCACTTT. It specifies CSARDDGTGWNSPLHF.